This TCR beta chain originates from a study of human T cells and chemical hapten exposure (dated by TCRdb to the early 2020s). A note on the overall study: For sensitization, 2% DPC in acetone was applied to a 2 cm by 2 cm area of upper inner arm skin. Weekly therapeutic DPC doses were additionally applied to the scalp of patients throughout the roughly 25-week study period. Patch testing was performed on the upper back with Finn chambers containing 0.01% DPC, and the patch tests were scored after 6 days according to International Contact Dermatitis Research Group standards. Most of the patients in the cohort were female, and the cohort covered alopecia areata with under or over 50% scalp involvement, alopecia totalis and alopecia universalis. Libraries were pooled for sequencing, and variation in per-sample TCR yields was attributed mainly to small differences in library volumes within the pool. In alopecia patients, the study followed how the peripheral blood TCR repertoire changed in vivo over primary and secondary sensitization to diphenylcyclopropenone (DPC), a hapten. Blood samples were taken from patients before sensitization (week 0) and then at 2, 6 and about 24 weeks after DPC sensitization. Roughly 30 alopecia patients provided blood for TCR sequencing at one to four time points (pre-sensitization, 2, 6 and 24 weeks). Study-level results and caveats: Alopecia, a presumed autoimmune disease, was present in all patients, so the immune response of the patients might differ from that of healthy individuals. After repeated subsampling, the strength of the expansion versus patch-test correlation and the threshold at which it became significant changed. Significantly more large CDR3 similarity clusters were formed by expanded TCRs than by pre-sensitization or healthy control sets, consistent with antigen-driven responses. DPC sensitization did not change how many TCRs were above 1 in 1000 frequency, and no evidence was found of alterations in global repertoire structure. A positive correlation was found between the number of PT1 expanded TCRs and patch test score, with significance reached at thresholds 8, 16 and 32 but not 4.

The sample's time point label is to be understood as: pre-sensitization, week 0. The treatment or condition label for this specimen denotes: therapeutic diphenylcyclopropenone sensitization with weekly scalp DPC. Blood at each patch-test visit was drawn before the patch test was applied. To be eligible, patients had to be aged 18 to 70, diagnosed with alopecia and judged suitable for DPC therapy, while pregnant patients were excluded. Total RNA was extracted from unfractionated whole blood collected in Tempus Blood RNA tubes. This clonotype was counted a few times. It lacks a known antigen. No qualities accompany the bases; no much larger clone lies one base away. In the germline V gene, CDR1 corresponds to MDHEN and CDR2 to SYDVKM. V loses 2 bases at its end and J loses 3 bases; junction bases beyond the gene matches: 10. Measured from the cysteine to the phenylalanine, the CDR3 is 16 residues long. The retained sequence is limited to the CDR3, 48 bases, with the frame set at the first base.

The library was produced with RACE. The sequencer listed for this sample is NextSeq 500. During library preparation, unique molecular identifiers were attached to individual cDNA molecules so that TCRs could be counted in a quantitative, reproducible way. Both TCR alpha and TCR beta chains were sequenced from each blood RNA sample. The study's own analysis went as follows. A median of approximately 96,000 TCRs per sample was observed, with a range of 23,224 to 690,600. V, J and CDR3 annotation of the TCR reads was carried out using the Decombinator software suite. Every sample was subsampled to the same number of TCRs (28,000) for the PS versus PT1 abundance plots. Expanded TCRs were defined as absent before sensitization and observed at least eight times at the 2-week time point. The public reads were reanalyzed by TCRdb: fastp trimming at Q25, MiXCR alignment, in-frame beta chains only. Entries are consolidated by CDR3 protein sequence, retaining the most common genes and DNA. The V and J calls here are based on TCRdb, not the publication. The sample profile shows around 260,000 distinct CDR3 sequences; about 9% of them were found once. 2% to 3% of the sample is taken by the ten largest.

This receptor was obtained from a woman between 40 and 55 years old with alopecia areata. Some clones in this sample may be carry-over from other donors' samples. The chain joins TRBV28 to TRBJ2-7; TRBD2 agrees with 7 junctional bases. The sample in question was whole blood, obtained in connection with sensitization to the hapten diphenylcyclopropenone (DPC). Here is the DNA: TGTGCCAGCAGTTTAGGAGTTAGCGGGCAACTCTACGAGCAGTACTTC. It translates as CASSLGVSGQLYEQYF.